The clone carrying this T cell receptor beta chain occurred a few times. TCRdb reanalysed the 5' RACE reads using MiXCR and keeps one entry per CDR3 protein. The sample yields 500,000 or so distinct CDR3 sequences, more than 13% seen once. The data were obtained in a study of identical twins. The CDR3 has 13 amino acids. Between the trimmed V and J ends, which lost 7 bases and 0 bases, there was a span of 10 bases. The germline V gene has CDR1 ENHRY and CDR2 SYGVKD. This same sample was also taken into another study, of yellow fever vaccine responses in identical twins.

The gene calls are TRBV10-3 and TRBJ2-7; D gene uncertain. The sequenced material came from CD4+ T cells sorted from blood. The receptor comes from a woman aged 18 to 35 in good health. The DNA of the CDR3 is TGTGCCATCATGGGTCCTAGCTCCTACGAGCAGTACTTC. It codes for CAIMGPSSYEQYF.